The entry below describes one T cell receptor beta chain. This clonotype was observed many times. No cognate antigen has been identified for it. Within one base of it there is no much larger clone, and no base qualities were kept. The TCR beta CDR3 regions were amplified from the RNA transcripts. The TCR CDR3 was subjected to a first round of RT-PCR using the HTBI primer set and the Qiagen OneStep RT-PCR kit. Libraries were constructed in a second round of multiplex PCR, after which size selection and purification were carried out. Paired-end sequencing of the libraries was performed with 100 bp reads on an Illumina HiSeq2000. On the study's bioinformatics: SOAPnuke was used to process the raw data, with reads discarded if the reads contained adapters or uncalled bases, had a mean Phred below 15, or lacked an exact constant-primer or identifier match. COPE v1.2.5 was used to merge high-quality paired reads, and clonotypes were defined as unique nucleotide sequences. MiTCR v1.1 was used to align the clonotypes against IMGT TRBV, TRBD and TRBJ reference segments. Analysis was restricted to V-J combinations with a frequency above 0.0001, which covered over 98% of repertoires. A TCS score was defined as the ratio between F50 (clonal expansion) and ExV (chaos), using BLOSUM62-based TCRdist between CDR3 peptides within each V-J. Welch's t-statistics and random forest reduced roughly 530 V-J features to 13, which were used in a naive Bayes classifier (R e1071). Through fastp at Q25 and MiXCR, TCRdb rebuilt clones from the public reads, retaining in-frame beta chains. CDR3 protein sequences are deduplicated, and each keeps its most common genes and DNA. TCRdb, not the authors, supplied the V and J calls. The sample has a few hundred thousand distinct CDR3 sequences on record, approximately 14% of them singletons. About a quarter of the sample belongs to the ten largest clones.

These data belong to a study of T cells in Graves' hyperthyroidism and ophthalmopathy (dated by TCRdb to between 2019 and 2020). Some background on the complete study: Peripheral blood was sampled at the time of initial diagnosis, prior to any treatment. The roughly 90 discovery patients were divided at random into training and test sets in a 7:3 ratio. The study also compared thyroid tissue and blood T-cell repertoires from about six Graves' hyperthyroidism patients. A discovery cohort of about 96 patients, approximately 45 with Graves' ophthalmopathy and about 58 with stable Graves' hyperthyroidism, was used to find distinguishing TCR V-J signatures. An independent validation cohort of some 18 hyperthyroidism patients and about 16 patients who later progressed to ophthalmopathy tested prospective prediction of ophthalmopathy. TCR Vbeta CDR3 sequencing of approximately 140 peripheral blood samples (approximately 44 ophthalmopathy, 75 hyperthyroidism and roughly 17 progressor patients) is reported in the paper. Following sampling, methimazole starting at 30 mg daily was given to hyperthyroidism patients, and high-dose intravenous methylprednisolone was given to ophthalmopathy patients. Study-level results and caveats: No statistical method was used to fix the sample size in advance, and group allocation was not hidden from the investigators. Most expanded thyroid clonotypes (frequency above 0.001) were also found in blood, which suggests that blood repertoires may mirror thyroid immune responses. During validation, the model predicted progression to ophthalmopathy a median of around 7 months ahead of onset, with roughly 65% sensitivity and 72% to 80% specificity. In cross-validation, a model built on a 13 V-J signature told ophthalmopathy apart from stable hyperthyroidism with under 90% sensitivity and roughly 81% specificity, and in testing the same model reached 80%/75%.

Hyperthyroidism patients were newly diagnosed, had a disease duration of under 2 months, and were aged 18 to 65 years. Patients with uncontrolled infections, other autoimmune diseases, pregnancy or lactation were excluded. Diagnoses were based on clinical symptoms, serum thyroxine and TRAb, thyroid ultrasound and orbital computed tomography. Blood from progressor patients was drawn when they were first diagnosed with hyperthyroidism, before any ophthalmopathy symptoms appeared. Ficoll-Paque density gradient centrifugation was used to isolate PBMCs from around 9.1 ml of fresh peripheral blood. Progressor patients were defined as those initially diagnosed with Graves' hyperthyroidism in whom ophthalmopathy developed during follow-up. Trizol reagent was used to extract total RNA, and RNA quality was then checked on an Agilent 2100 Bioanalyzer. CDR1 is given as SGHNT and CDR2 as YYREEE, both from the germline V gene (reference sequence). Including the terminal cysteine and phenylalanine, the CDR3 comprises 13 residues. This entry keeps only the CDR3 DNA: 39 bases, framed from base 1. Between the V and J ends, shortened by 2 bases and 5 bases respectively, the junction contains 11 bases.

Here the chain combines TRBV5-4 and TRBJ2-7; TRBD2 is possibly the D segment (6 matching bases). This clonotype was sampled from a woman younger than 30 with Graves' hyperthyroidism that later progressed to Graves' ophthalmopathy. Specimen: blood. The sequenced DNA is TGTGCCAGCAGCTTTCCTAGCGACCACGAGCAGTACTTC. It codes for CASSFPSDHEQYF.